The entry below gives a single T cell receptor beta chain sequence along with its context. Its cognate antigen is unknown. Looked up from germline, CDR1 is MNHEY and CDR2 is SMNVEV (reference sequence). CDR3 length equals 17 residues. V was clipped by 5 bases and J by 2 bases; unmatched bases: 11. These data belong to a study of T cell responses to AZD1222 COVID-19 vaccine. Findings and limits, study-wide: Possibly, clonal diversity was underestimated; donors were largely white British and included more females. Repertoire samples came only from after the peak T cell response.

Clones were sequenced by immunoSEQ multiplex PCR, and TCRdb holds only the in-frame ones, with some missing. The sample carries about 130,000 clones, 80% to 95% recorded once. Sample: peripheral blood, taken on day 0 of MenACWY control vaccination. The chain has TRBV27 and TRBJ2-7, with 11 positions matching TRBD1. The sequence came from an adult in good health. The CDR3 sequence: CASSGRMGQGGTYEQYF. CDR3 DNA sequence: TGTGCCAGCAGTGGAAGAATGGGACAGGGGGGCACCTACGAGCAGTACTTC.